This section outlines one TCR beta chain sequence together with its context. The data are from a study of blood T cell repertoires in COVID-19. For the study at large: In each case, the material was cDNA or gDNA derived from T cells, B-cell-depleted T cells, or PBMCs.

Assay used: immunoSEQ multiplex PCR; TCRdb lists only in-frame clones, some missing. The sample consists of about 280,000 clones, roughly 90% of them appearing once. V lost 6 bases and J lost 3, with 12 bases in between. The CDR3 is 15 amino acids. Germline V gene data show CDR1 as MNHEY and CDR2 as SVGAGI. This TCR came from a man younger than 35 with active or convalescent COVID-19. Material: peripheral blood. The V gene is TRBV6-5, the J gene TRBJ2-6, with D maybe TRBD2 (6 bases). The CDR3 nucleotides are TGTGCCAGCAGGCAAAGGGGAGGTGGGGCCAACGTCCTGACTTTC. Amino acid sequence: CASRQRGGGANVLTF.